This T cell receptor beta chain emerged from a study of Ad26.COV2.S vaccination and SARS-CoV-2 variants. Here immunoSEQ multiplex PCR was the method, and the copy in TCRdb shows in-frame clones only, minus some. This table has 300,000 to 450,000 clones, approximately 90% appearing once. CDR1 is LGHNA, CDR2 YSLEER, per germline. The CDR3 has 15 residues. J gave up 4 bases and V 1 base, and 4 bases lay outside the gene matches. The chain employs TRBV4-3 and TRBJ1-5; 7 bases fit TRBD1. This receptor was identified in a human donor who had recovered from COVID-19. The sample was peripheral blood, taken after recovery from COVID-19. The CDR3 protein is CASSQASGGNQPQHF. The CDR3, as DNA: TGCGCCAGCAGCCAAGCATCAGGGGGAAATCAGCCCCAGCATTTT.